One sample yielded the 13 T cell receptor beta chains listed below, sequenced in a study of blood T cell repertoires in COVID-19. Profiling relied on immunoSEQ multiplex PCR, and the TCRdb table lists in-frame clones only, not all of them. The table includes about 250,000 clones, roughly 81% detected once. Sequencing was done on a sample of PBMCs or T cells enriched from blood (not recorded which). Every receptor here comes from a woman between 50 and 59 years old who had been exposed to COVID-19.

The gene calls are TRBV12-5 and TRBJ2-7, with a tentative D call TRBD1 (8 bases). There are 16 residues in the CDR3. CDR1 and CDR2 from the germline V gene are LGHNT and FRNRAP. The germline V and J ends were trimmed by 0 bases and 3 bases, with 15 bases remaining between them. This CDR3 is CASGLVQGGPFYEQYF. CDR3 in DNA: TGTGCTAGTGGTTTGGTACAGGGGGGGCCTTTCTACGAGCAGTACTTC.

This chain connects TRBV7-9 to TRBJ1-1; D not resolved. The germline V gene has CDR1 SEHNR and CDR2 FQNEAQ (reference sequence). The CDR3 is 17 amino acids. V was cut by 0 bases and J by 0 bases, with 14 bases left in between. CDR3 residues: CASSLAPFGFMNTEAFF. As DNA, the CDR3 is TGTGCCAGCAGCTTAGCGCCTTTCGGTTTCATGAACACTGAAGCTTTCTTT.

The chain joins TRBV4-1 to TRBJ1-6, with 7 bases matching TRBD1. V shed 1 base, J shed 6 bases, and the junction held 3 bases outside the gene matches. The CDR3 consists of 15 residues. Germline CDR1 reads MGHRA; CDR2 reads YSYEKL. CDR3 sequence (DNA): TGCGCCAGCAGCCAAGCGCGACAGGGTAATTCACCCCTCCACTTT. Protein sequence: CASSQARQGNSPLHF.

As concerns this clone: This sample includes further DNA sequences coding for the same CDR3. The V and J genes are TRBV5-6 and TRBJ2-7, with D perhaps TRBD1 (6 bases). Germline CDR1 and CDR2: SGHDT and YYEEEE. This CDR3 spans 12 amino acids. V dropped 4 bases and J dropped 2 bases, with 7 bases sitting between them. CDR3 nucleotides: TGTGCCAGCAGCCCAGGGGCCTACGAGCAGTACTTC. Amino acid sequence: CASSPGAYEQYF.

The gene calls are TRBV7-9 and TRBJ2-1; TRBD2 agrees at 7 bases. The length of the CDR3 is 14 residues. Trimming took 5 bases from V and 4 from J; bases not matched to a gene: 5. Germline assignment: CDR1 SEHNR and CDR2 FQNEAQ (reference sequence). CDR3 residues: CASSPSGTYNEQFF. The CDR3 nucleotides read TGTGCCAGCAGCCCTAGCGGCACGTACAATGAGCAGTTCTTC.

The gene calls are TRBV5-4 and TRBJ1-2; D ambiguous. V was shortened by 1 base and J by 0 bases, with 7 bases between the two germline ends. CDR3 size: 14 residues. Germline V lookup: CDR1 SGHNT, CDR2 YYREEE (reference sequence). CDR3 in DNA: TGTGCCAGCAGCTTGTCAGATTCTAACTATGGCTACACCTTC. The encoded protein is CASSLSDSNYGYTF.

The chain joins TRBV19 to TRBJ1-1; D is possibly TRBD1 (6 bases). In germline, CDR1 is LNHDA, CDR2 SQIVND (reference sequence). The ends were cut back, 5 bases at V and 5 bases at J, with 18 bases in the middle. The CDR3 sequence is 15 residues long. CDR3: CASSSEFTGFTEAFF. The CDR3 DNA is TGTGCCAGTAGTTCGGAATTCACAGGGTTTACTGAAGCTTTCTTT.

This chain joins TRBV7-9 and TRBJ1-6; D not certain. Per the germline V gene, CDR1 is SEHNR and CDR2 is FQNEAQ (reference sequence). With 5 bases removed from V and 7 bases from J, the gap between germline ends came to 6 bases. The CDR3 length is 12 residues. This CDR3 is CASSRVNSPLHF. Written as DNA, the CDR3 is TGTGCCAGCAGCCGGGTGAATTCACCCCTCCACTTT.

CDR3 residues: CASSPPVQGAREDTQYF. Here the CDR3 DNA reads TGTGCCAGCAGCCCCCCTGTGCAGGGGGCTCGAGAAGATACGCAGTATTTT. The chain combines TRBV3-1 (or the pseudogene TRBV3-2) with TRBJ2-3; TRBD1 agrees at 8 bases. From germline, CDR1 is LGHDT and CDR2 YNNKEL (reference sequence). V shed 4 bases and J 5 bases; nucleotides not matched to a gene: 14. The CDR3 has 17 residues.

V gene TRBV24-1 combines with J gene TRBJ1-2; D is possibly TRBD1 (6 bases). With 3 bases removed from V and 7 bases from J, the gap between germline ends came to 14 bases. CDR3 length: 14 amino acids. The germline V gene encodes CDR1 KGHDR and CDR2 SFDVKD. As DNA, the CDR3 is TGTGCCACCAGTGATGACAGGTTTCAAGGTGGCTACACCTTC. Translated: CATSDDRFQGGYTF.

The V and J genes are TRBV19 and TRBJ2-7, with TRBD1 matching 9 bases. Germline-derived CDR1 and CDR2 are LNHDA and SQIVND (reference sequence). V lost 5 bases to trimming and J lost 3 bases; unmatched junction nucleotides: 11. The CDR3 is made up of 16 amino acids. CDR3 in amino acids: CASSASAGTGFYEQYF. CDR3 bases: TGTGCCAGTAGTGCCTCAGCCGGGACAGGGTTCTACGAGCAGTACTTC.

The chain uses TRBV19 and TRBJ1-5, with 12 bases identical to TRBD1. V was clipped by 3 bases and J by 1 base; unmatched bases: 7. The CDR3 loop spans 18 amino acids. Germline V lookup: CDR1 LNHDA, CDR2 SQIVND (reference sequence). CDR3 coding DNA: TGTGCCAGTAGTATCACGGGACAGGGGGCTGGAAGCAATCAGCCCCAGCATTTT. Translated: CASSITGQGAGSNQPQHF.

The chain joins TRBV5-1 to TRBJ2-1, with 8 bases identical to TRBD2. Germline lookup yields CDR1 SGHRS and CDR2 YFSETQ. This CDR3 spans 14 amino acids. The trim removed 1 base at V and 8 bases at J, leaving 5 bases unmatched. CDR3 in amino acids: CASSLNGGAHEQFF. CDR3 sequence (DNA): TGCGCCAGCAGCTTGAACGGGGGGGCCCATGAGCAGTTCTTC.